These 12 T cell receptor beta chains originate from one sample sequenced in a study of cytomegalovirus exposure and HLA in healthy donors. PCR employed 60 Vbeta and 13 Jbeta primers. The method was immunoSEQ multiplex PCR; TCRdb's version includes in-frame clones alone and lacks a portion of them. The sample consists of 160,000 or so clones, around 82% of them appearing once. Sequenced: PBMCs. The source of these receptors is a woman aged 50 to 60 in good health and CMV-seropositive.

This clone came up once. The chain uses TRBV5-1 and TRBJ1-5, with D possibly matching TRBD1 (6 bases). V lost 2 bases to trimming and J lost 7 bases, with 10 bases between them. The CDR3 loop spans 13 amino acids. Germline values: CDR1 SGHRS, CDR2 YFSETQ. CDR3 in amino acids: CASSLEGEQPQHF. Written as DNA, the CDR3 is TGCGCCAGCAGCTTAGAGGGGGAACAGCCCCAGCATTTT. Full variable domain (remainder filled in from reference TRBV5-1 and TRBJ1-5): KAGVTQTPRYLIKTRGQQVTLSCSPISGHRSVSWYQQTPGQGLQFLFEYFSETQRNKGNFPGRFSGRQFSNSRSEMNVSTLELGDSALYLCASSLEGEQPQHFGDGTRLSIL.

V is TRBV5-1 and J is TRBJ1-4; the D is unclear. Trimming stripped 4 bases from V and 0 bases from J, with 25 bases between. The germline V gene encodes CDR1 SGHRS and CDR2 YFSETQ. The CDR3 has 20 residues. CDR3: CASSAVPGTGGLATNEKLFF. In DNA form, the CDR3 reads TGCGCCAGCAGCGCAGTACCGGGAACGGGAGGGCTGGCAACTAATGAAAAACTGTTTTTT.

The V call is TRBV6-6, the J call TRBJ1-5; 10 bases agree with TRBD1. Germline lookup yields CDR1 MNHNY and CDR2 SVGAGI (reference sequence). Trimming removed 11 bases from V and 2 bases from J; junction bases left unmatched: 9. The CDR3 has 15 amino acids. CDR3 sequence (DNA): TGTGCCGGCGGGACAGGGGTGGGAGGCAATCAGCCCCAGCATTTT. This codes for CAGGTGVGGNQPQHF.

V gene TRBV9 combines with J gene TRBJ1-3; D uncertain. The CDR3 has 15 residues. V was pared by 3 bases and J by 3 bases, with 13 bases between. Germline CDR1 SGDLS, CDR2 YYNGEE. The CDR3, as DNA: TGTGCCAGCAGCGCTCTAGAGGGAAGTGGAAACACCATATATTTT. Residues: CASSALEGSGNTIYF. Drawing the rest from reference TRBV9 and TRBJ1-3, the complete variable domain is DSGVTQTPKHLITATGQRVTLRCSPRSGDLSVYWYQQSLDQGLQFLIQYYNGEERAKGNILERFSAQQFPDLHSELNLSSLELGDSALYFCASSALEGSGNTIYFGEGSWLTVV.

CDR3 nucleotides: TGTGCCAGCAGTGAGGGGCAGGGGGCCTACGAGCAGTACTTC. It is translated as CASSEGQGAYEQYF. The chain is built from TRBV2 and TRBJ2-7, with TRBD1 matching over 7 bases. The CDR3 spans 14 residues. The junction had 4 bases not matched to a gene; V was cut back by 3 bases and J by 2 bases. Germline CDR1 reads SNHLY; CDR2 reads FYNNEI. Full variable domain (outside the CDR3, taken from reference TRBV2 and TRBJ2-7): EPEVTQTPSHQVTQMGQEVILRCVPISNHLYFYWYRQILGQKVEFLVSFYNNEISEKSEIFDDQFSVERPDGSNFTLKIRSTKLEDSAMYFCASSEGQGAYEQYFGPGTRLTVT.

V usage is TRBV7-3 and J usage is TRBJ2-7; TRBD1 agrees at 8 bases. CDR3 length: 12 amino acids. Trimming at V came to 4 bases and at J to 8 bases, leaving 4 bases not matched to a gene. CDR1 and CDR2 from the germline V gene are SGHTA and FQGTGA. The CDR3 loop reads CASSSDRGKQYF. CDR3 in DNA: TGTGCCAGCAGCTCAGACAGGGGAAAGCAGTACTTC.

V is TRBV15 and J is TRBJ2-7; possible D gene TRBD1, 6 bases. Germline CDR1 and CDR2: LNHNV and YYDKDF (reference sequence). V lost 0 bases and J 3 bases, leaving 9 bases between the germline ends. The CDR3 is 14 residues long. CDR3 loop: CATSRERGFYEQYF. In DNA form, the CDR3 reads TGTGCCACCAGCAGAGAGAGGGGGTTCTACGAGCAGTACTTC.

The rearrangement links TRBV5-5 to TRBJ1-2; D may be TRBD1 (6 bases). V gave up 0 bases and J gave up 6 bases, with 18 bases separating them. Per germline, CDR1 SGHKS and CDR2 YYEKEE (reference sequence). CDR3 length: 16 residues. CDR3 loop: CASSLAHFVQGHGYTF. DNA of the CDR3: TGTGCCAGCAGCTTGGCCCATTTTGTACAGGGCCATGGCTACACCTTC.

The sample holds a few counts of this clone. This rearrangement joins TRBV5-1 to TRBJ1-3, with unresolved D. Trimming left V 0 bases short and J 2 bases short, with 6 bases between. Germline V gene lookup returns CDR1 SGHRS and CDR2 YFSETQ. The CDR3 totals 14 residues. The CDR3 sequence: CASSLGSAGNTIYF. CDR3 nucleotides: TGCGCCAGCAGCTTGGGGTCAGCTGGAAACACCATATATTTT.

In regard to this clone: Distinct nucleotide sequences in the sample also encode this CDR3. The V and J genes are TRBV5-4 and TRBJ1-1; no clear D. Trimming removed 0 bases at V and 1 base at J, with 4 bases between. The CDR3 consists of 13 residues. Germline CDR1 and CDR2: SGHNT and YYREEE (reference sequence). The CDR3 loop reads CASSLAGNTEAFF. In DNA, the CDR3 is TGTGCCAGCAGCTTGGCGGGGAACACTGAAGCTTTCTTT.

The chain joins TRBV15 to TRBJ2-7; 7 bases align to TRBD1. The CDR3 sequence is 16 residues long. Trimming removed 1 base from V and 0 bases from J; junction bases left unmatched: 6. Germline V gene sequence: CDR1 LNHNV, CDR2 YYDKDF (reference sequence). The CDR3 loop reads CATSRGSDRSSYEQYF. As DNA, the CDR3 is TGTGCCACCAGCAGAGGCTCGGACAGGAGCTCCTACGAGCAGTACTTC.

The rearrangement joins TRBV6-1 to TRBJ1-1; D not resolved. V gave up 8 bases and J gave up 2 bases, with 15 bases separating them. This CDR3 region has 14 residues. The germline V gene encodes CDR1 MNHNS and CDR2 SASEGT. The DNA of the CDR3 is TGTGCCAGCTCCCCGAGCCGGGGTAACACTGAAGCTTTCTTT. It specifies CASSPSRGNTEAFF.